The 9 T cell receptor beta chains in this list originate from one sample, sequenced in a study of CD8 T cells in Susac syndrome. RNA was extracted with the RNeasy kit, and a quantity of about 0.45 to 1 ug was reverse transcribed using random hexamers. TCRdb re-called the immunoSEQ multiplex PCR reads with MiXCR, one entry per CDR3 protein. Of a few hundred thousand distinct CDR3 sequences in the sample, around 85% were seen once. The specimen was CD8+ T cells from PBMCs. The source is a human donor with multiple sclerosis.

The chain recombines TRBV2 with TRBJ1-1; 9 bases line up with TRBD1. J was trimmed by 1 base and V by 11 bases; bases with no gene match: 14. The germline gives CDR1 SNHLY, CDR2 FYNNEI. This CDR3 contains 16 residues. CDR3 in amino acids: CAGPGQGIPQNTEAFF. Here the CDR3 DNA reads TGTGCCGGGCCGGGACAGGGTATACCACAGAACACTGAAGCTTTCTTT.

This sequence joins TRBV18 and TRBJ2-7; D might be TRBD1 (6 bases). Per the germline V gene, CDR1 is KGHSH and CDR2 is LQKENI. Trimming removed 2 bases at V and 1 base at J, with 12 bases between. The CDR3 is 15 residues long. DNA of the CDR3: TGTGCCAGCTCACCATCGGACAGAATTTCCTACGAGCAGTACTTC. It encodes CASSPSDRISYEQYF.

The gene calls are TRBV5-4 and TRBJ2-1; TRBD2 matches 13 bases. Trimming at V came to 4 bases and at J to 6 bases, leaving 7 bases not matched to a gene. This CDR3 has 16 residues. Germline lookup yields CDR1 SGHNT and CDR2 YYREEE (reference sequence). CDR3 nucleotides: TGTGCCAGCAGCGACAGGACTAGCGGGGGCCCCAATGAGCAGTTCTTC. Translating gives CASSDRTSGGPNEQFF. Filled out from reference TRBV5-4 and TRBJ2-1, the complete variable domain reads ETGVTQSPTHLIKTRGQQVTLRCSSQSGHNTVSWYQQALGQGPQFIFQYYREEENGRGNFPPRFSGLQFPNYSSELNVNALELDDSALYLCASSDRTSGGPNEQFFGPGTRLTVL.

The CDR3 loop is CASSQEHNAPLEQFF. The CDR3 DNA is TGCGCCAGCAGCCAAGAGCATAACGCCCCGCTCGAGCAGTTCTTC. The chain joins TRBV4-1 to TRBJ2-1; D is ambiguous. Germline assignment: CDR1 MGHRA and CDR2 YSYEKL. The CDR3 extends over 15 amino acids. V lost 0 bases, J lost 10 bases, and 16 bases lay in between.

The chain has TRBV4-1 and TRBJ2-1; TRBD2 agrees at 10 bases. Trimming took 4 bases from V and 8 from J; bases not matched to a gene: 8. Germline V gene lookup returns CDR1 MGHRA and CDR2 YSYEKL. The CDR3 runs to 15 residues. This CDR3 is CASSPLAGVPHEQFF. The CDR3 nucleotides are TGCGCCAGCAGCCCCCTAGCGGGAGTCCCCCATGAGCAGTTCTTC.

This chain joins TRBV4-1 and TRBJ2-1; D gene unclear. This CDR3 comprises 14 residues. Germline V lookup: CDR1 MGHRA, CDR2 YSYEKL. Trimming left V 0 bases short and J 2 bases short, with 5 bases between. The CDR3 DNA is TGCGCCAGCAGCCAAGAGGGTGCCTACAATGAGCAGTTCTTC. It encodes CASSQEGAYNEQFF.

The V and J genes are TRBV27 and TRBJ2-1, with D maybe TRBD2 (6 bases). The CDR3 is 18 residues long. Germline V gene sequence: CDR1 MNHEY, CDR2 SMNVEV (reference sequence). V was shortened by 4 bases and J by 6 bases, with 25 bases between the two germline ends. Here the CDR3 DNA reads TGTGCCAGCAGTTCCCGACTAGTTCTTGGGGTGGTTGGCAATGAGCAGTTCTTC. Protein: CASSSRLVLGVVGNEQFF.

V and J are TRBV28 and TRBJ1-2; 11 bases are a match to TRBD1. The junction had 6 bases not matched to a gene; V was cut back by 2 bases and J by 4 bases. CDR1 is MDHEN, CDR2 SYDVKM, per germline. This CDR3 region has 16 residues. This CDR3 is CASSLIAGQGVYGYTF. CDR3 DNA: TGTGCCAGCAGTTTAATAGCGGGACAGGGGGTCTATGGCTACACCTTC.

The V call is TRBV30, the J call TRBJ2-1; 8 bases match TRBD2. The V and J ends lost 2 bases and 7 bases, in that order; junction bases with no gene match: 7. CDR3 length: 14 amino acids. The V gene's germline CDR1 is GTSNPN and CDR2 SVGIG (reference sequence). The CDR3 spells CAWSFGGAINEQFF. CDR3 in DNA: TGTGCCTGGAGTTTCGGGGGGGCCATTAATGAGCAGTTCTTC.